This T cell receptor beta chain emerged from a study of T cell responses to AZD1222 COVID-19 vaccine. The V end lost 0 bases, the J end lost 3 bases, and 12 bases lay between the germline ends. CDR3 length equals 15 residues. CDR1 is SGHDT and CDR2 is YYEEEE in the germline V gene. General study points: Seropositive AZD1222 recipients at baseline numbered only 5 to 7. The donor group comprised mostly white British people and more females; the analysis possibly underestimated clonal diversity. Repertoires were sampled only after the peak T cell response.

TCRdb's copy holds only in-frame clones and misses some; the assay was immunoSEQ multiplex PCR. The sample carries some 100,000 clones, 87% recorded once. This clone was counted only a few times. Its antigen is currently unknown. Here the sequenced sample was peripheral blood, taken on day 0 of AZD1222 vaccination. This TCR was sampled from an adult in good health. V usage is TRBV5-6 and J usage is TRBJ1-2; D may be TRBD1 (5 bases). The CDR3 region is CASSLDPGYDYGYTF. The CDR3 DNA follows: TGTGCCAGCAGCTTGGATCCAGGGTATGACTATGGCTACACCTTC.